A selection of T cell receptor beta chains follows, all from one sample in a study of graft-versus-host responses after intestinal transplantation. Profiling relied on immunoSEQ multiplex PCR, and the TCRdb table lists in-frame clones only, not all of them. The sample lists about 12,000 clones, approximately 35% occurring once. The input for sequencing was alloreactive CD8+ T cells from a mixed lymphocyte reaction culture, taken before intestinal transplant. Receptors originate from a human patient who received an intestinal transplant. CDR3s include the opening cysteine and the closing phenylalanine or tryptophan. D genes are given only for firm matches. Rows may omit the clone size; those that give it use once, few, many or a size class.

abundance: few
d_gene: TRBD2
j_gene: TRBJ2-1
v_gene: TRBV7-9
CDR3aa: CASSFLLAGSSYNEQFF

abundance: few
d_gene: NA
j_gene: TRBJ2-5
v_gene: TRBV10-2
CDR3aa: CASSEEVQETQYF

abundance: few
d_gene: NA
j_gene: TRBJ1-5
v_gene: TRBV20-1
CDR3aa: CSAGQPQHF

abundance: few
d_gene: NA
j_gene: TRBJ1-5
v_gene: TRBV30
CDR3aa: CAWSVFGGQPQHF

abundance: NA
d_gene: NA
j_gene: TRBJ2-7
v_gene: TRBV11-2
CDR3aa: CASSLDPGYEQYF

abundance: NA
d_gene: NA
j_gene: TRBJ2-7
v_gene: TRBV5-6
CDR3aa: CASSLGVYEQYF

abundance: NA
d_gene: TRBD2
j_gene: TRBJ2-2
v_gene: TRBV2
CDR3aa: CASSASGSTGELFF

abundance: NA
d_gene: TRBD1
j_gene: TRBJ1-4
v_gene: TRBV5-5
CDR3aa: CASSFPGQGRANEKLFF

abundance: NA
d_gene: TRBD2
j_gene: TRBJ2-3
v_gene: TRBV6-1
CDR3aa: CASSDPGGVTDTQYF

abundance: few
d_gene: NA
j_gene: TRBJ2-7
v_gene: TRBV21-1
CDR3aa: CASSSPGLCGEQYF

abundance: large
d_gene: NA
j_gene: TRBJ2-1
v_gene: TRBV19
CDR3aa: CASSIDGPYNEQFF

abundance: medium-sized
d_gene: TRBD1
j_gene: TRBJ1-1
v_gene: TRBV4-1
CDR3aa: CASSQGGTATEAFF

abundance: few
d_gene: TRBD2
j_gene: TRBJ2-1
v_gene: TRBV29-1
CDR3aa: CSVDALAESGYEQFF

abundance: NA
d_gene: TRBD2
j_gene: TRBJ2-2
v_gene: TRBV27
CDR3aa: CASSLSSGSTGELFF

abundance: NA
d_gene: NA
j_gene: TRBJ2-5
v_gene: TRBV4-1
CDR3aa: CASSQVPGTFEAQYF

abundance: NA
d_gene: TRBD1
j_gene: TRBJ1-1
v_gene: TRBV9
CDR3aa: CASTRRDRASNTEAFF

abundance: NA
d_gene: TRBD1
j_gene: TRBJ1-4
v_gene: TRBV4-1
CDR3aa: CASSQPGQRGEKLFF

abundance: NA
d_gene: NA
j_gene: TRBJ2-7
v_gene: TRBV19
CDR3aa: CASSTWTADEQYF

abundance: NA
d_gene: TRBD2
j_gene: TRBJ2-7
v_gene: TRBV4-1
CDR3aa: CASSQHPSGTSGSYEQYF

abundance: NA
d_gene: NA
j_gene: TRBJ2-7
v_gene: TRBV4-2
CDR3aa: CASSQDEIARFSYEQYF

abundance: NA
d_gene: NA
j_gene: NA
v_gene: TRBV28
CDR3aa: CASSFRGSVSEQYF

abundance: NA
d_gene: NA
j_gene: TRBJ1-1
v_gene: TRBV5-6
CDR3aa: CASSLGNTQAFF

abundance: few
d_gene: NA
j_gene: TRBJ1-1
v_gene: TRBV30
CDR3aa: CAWSVGLLDTEAFF

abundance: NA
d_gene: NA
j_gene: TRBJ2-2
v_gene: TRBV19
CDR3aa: CASSPNPPEGTLTGELFF

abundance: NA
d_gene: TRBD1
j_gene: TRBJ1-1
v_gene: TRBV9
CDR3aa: CASSVGTGDTEAFF

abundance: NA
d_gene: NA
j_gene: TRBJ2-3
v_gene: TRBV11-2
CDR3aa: CASSLQGRDTQYF

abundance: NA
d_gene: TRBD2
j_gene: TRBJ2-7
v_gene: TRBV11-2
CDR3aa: CASSQESLGLAGSPYEQYF

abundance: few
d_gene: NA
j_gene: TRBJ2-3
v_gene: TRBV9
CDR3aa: CASSVTQGHTDTQYF

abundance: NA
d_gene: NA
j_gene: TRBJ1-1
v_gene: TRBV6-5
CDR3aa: CASERGTEAFF

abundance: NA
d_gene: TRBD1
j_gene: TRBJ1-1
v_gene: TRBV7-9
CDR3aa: CASSRPGTGRRNEAFF

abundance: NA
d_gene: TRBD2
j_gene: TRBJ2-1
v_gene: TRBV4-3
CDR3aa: CASSQGGRAYNEQFF

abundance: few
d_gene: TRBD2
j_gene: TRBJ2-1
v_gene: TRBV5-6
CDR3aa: CASSLVGVSSGLTYEQFF

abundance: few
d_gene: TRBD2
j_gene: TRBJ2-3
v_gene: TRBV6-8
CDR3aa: CASSDPGGVTDTQYF

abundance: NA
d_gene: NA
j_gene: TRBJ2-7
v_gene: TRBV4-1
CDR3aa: CASSQRAVSSYEQYF

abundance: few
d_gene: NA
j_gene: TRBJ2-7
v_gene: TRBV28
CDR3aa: CASRGEAVSYEQYF

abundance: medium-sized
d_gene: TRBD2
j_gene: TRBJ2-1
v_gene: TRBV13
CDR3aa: CASSSTSSHEQFF

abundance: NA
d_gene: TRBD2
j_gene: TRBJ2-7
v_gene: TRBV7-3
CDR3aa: CASSYSGGRAFEQYF

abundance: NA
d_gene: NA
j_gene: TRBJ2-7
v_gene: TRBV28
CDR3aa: CASSRTVYEQYF

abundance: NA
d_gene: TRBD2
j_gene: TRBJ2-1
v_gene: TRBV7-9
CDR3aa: CASSIAGGFYNEQFF

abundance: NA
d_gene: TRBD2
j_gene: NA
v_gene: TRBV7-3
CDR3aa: CASSLKLRREAPGRYEQYF

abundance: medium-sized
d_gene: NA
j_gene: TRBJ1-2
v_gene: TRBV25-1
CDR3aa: CASSDLQGDYMEGYTF

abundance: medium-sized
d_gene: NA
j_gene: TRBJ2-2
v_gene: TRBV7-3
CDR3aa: CASSSGPENTGELFF

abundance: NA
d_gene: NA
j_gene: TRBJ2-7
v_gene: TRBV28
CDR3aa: CASSLGLRGQAYGQYF

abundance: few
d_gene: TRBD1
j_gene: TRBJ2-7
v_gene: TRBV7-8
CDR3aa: CASSLTGGPDEQYF

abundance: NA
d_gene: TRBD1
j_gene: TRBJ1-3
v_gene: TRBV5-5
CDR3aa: CASSLGQGGSGNTIYF

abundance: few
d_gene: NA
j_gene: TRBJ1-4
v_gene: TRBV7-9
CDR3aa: CASSPRWATNEKLFF

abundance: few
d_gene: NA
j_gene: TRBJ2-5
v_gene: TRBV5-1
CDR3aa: CASSLVRETQYF

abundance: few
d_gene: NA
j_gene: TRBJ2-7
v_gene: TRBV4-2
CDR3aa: CASSPQGSEQYF

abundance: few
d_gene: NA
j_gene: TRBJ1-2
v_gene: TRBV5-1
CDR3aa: CASSLAGARGYTF

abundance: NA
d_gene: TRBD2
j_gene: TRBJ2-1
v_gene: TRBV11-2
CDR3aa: CASSGWKREDGSYNEQFF

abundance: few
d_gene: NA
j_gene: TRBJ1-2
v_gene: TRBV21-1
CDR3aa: CASSKARSGPLYGYTF

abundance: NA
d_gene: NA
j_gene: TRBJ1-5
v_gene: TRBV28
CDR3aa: CASSGRMVSNQPQHF

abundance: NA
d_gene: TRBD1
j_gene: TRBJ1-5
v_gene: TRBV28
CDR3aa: CASSFYRGSNQPQHF

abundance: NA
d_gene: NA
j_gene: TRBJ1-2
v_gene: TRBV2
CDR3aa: CASSDEAGAYYGYTF

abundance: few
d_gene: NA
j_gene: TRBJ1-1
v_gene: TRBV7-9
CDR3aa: CATSKDTEAFF

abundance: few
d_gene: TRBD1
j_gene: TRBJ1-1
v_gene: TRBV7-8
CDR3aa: CASSSRDSMNTEAFF